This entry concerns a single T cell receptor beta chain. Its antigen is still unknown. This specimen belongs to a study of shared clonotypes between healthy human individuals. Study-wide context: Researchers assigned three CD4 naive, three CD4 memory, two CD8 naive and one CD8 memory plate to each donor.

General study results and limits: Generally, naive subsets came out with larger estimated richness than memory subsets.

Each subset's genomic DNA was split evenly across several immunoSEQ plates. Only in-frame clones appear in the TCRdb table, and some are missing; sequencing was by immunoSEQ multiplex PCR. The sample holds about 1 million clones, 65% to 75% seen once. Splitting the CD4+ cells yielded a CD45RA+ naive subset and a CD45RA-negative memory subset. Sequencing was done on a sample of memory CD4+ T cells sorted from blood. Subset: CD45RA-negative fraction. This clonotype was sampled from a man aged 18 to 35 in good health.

The CDR3 bases are TGTGCCAGCAGCTCGGCCGGGACCCACGAAGAGCAGTACTTC. It is translated as CASSSAGTHEEQYF. The chain links TRBV7-2 to TRBJ2-7; the D gene could be TRBD1 or TRBD2 (5 bases each). The V end lost 4 bases, the J end lost 7 bases, and 17 bases lay between the germline ends. Germline CDR1 SGHTA, CDR2 FQGNSA. The CDR3 consists of 14 residues.